This is a list of T cell receptor beta chains from one sample in a study of T cell repertoires in aging, cancer and after chemotherapy. TCRdb itself ran the multiplex PCR reads through MiXCR, one entry per CDR3 protein. Of 1,500 to 2,000 distinct CDR3 sequences in the sample, about a fifth were seen once. Sequenced sample: blood. These receptors originate from a human donor with a blood cancer. CDR3s include the opening cysteine and the closing phenylalanine or tryptophan. D genes are given only for firm matches. Expanded clones are given a class, and other clones once, few, many or no size at all.

clone_size: few; v_call: TRBV7-9; j_call: TRBJ2-3; d_call: .; cdr3_aa: CASSLRPVADTQYF
clone_size: medium-sized; v_call: TRBV19; j_call: TRBJ2-7; d_call: .; cdr3_aa: CASSGDTTYEQYF
clone_size: large; v_call: TRBV27; j_call: TRBJ1-6; d_call: .; cdr3_aa: CASSLTAGGPGAPLHF
clone_size: .; v_call: TRBV7-9; j_call: TRBJ1-1; d_call: TRBD1; cdr3_aa: CASSFPSGQSMNTEAFF
clone_size: medium-sized; v_call: TRBV24-1; j_call: TRBJ2-3; d_call: .; cdr3_aa: CATSGREVFETQYF
clone_size: medium-sized; v_call: TRBV5-6; j_call: TRBJ2-1; d_call: TRBD2; cdr3_aa: CASSSATSGTNEQFF
clone_size: medium-sized; v_call: TRBV5-4; j_call: TRBJ2-7; d_call: TRBD1; cdr3_aa: CASSLGQGATNEQYF
clone_size: large; v_call: TRBV11-2; j_call: TRBJ2-6; d_call: TRBD1; cdr3_aa: CASSLGQGVRWANVLTF
clone_size: medium-sized; v_call: TRBV6-1; j_call: TRBJ2-1; d_call: .; cdr3_aa: CASRGAVGGENEQFF
clone_size: .; v_call: TRBV28; j_call: TRBJ1-5; d_call: .; cdr3_aa: CASSFRGLPFLNQPQDF
clone_size: medium-sized; v_call: TRBV6-1; j_call: TRBJ1-1; d_call: TRBD1; cdr3_aa: CASREGDRALPTEAFF
clone_size: medium-sized; v_call: TRBV6-5; j_call: TRBJ1-6; d_call: .; cdr3_aa: CASSYSRGAGNSPLHF
clone_size: .; v_call: TRBV6-6; j_call: TRBJ1-4; d_call: .; cdr3_aa: CASSYSAQVAEKLFF
clone_size: medium-sized; v_call: TRBV6-5; j_call: TRBJ2-7; d_call: .; cdr3_aa: CASSYSWGYEQYF
clone_size: few; v_call: TRBV4-3; j_call: TRBJ2-3; d_call: TRBD2; cdr3_aa: CASSQASGTTSSTDTQYF
clone_size: medium-sized; v_call: TRBV6-2/TRBV6-3; j_call: TRBJ2-7; d_call: .; cdr3_aa: CASTHFGQTYEQYF
clone_size: medium-sized; v_call: TRBV18; j_call: TRBJ2-5; d_call: .; cdr3_aa: CASSPGLETQYF
clone_size: few; v_call: TRBV28; j_call: TRBJ2-2; d_call: .; cdr3_aa: CASSQPTRLGTGELFF
clone_size: large; v_call: TRBV6-5; j_call: TRBJ2-3; d_call: .; cdr3_aa: CASRDHTDTQYF
clone_size: .; v_call: TRBV19; j_call: TRBJ2-1; d_call: TRBD2; cdr3_aa: CASSLAGVRFF
clone_size: medium-sized; v_call: TRBV5-1; j_call: TRBJ1-2; d_call: .; cdr3_aa: CASSLDGKGYTF
clone_size: few; v_call: TRBV27; j_call: TRBJ1-4; d_call: .; cdr3_aa: CASSSVGARNEKLFF
clone_size: medium-sized; v_call: TRBV6-2/TRBV6-3; j_call: TRBJ2-3; d_call: .; cdr3_aa: CASSFDSTDTQYF
clone_size: .; v_call: TRBV4-1; j_call: TRBJ2-7; d_call: .; cdr3_aa: CASSQERGRTSEQYF
clone_size: few; v_call: TRBV7-9; j_call: TRBJ2-7; d_call: .; cdr3_aa: CASSLGNEQYF
clone_size: medium-sized; v_call: TRBV27; j_call: TRBJ1-1; d_call: .; cdr3_aa: CASSISTGGDTEAFF
clone_size: .; v_call: TRBV5-1; j_call: TRBJ1-2; d_call: .; cdr3_aa: CASRRDGSDYGYTF
clone_size: .; v_call: TRBV6-4; j_call: TRBJ1-2; d_call: TRBD1; cdr3_aa: CASSDRTGAINYGYTF
clone_size: .; v_call: TRBV20-1; j_call: TRBJ1-4; d_call: .; cdr3_aa: CSAPEEGYGEKLFF
clone_size: .; v_call: TRBV5-1; j_call: TRBJ2-7; d_call: TRBD2; cdr3_aa: CASRLAGVNEQYF
clone_size: .; v_call: TRBV19; j_call: TRBJ2-1; d_call: TRBD2; cdr3_aa: CASRLTSGNWNEQFF
clone_size: medium-sized; v_call: TRBV12-3/TRBV12-4; j_call: TRBJ2-1; d_call: TRBD1; cdr3_aa: CASQGGGEKSYNEQFF
clone_size: .; v_call: TRBV7-9; j_call: TRBJ1-1; d_call: .; cdr3_aa: CASSPQGINTEAFF
clone_size: .; v_call: TRBV27; j_call: TRBJ2-1; d_call: TRBD2; cdr3_aa: CASSFWGYSGAENNKQFF
clone_size: .; v_call: TRBV7-9; j_call: TRBJ1-2; d_call: .; cdr3_aa: CASSFPGRYYTF
clone_size: medium-sized; v_call: TRBV6-4; j_call: TRBJ2-3; d_call: TRBD2; cdr3_aa: CASKTSGSTDTQYF
clone_size: few; v_call: TRBV6-1; j_call: TRBJ1-2; d_call: TRBD1; cdr3_aa: CASTEGGTGGSGYTF
clone_size: medium-sized; v_call: TRBV6-1; j_call: TRBJ2-1; d_call: TRBD2; cdr3_aa: CASSGQAGGNNEQFF
clone_size: .; v_call: TRBV4-3; j_call: TRBJ1-2; d_call: .; cdr3_aa: CASSQDLGKVEGYTF
clone_size: medium-sized; v_call: TRBV29-1; j_call: TRBJ2-7; d_call: TRBD2; cdr3_aa: CSVEGGTSASYEQYF
clone_size: medium-sized; v_call: TRBV6-1; j_call: TRBJ2-2; d_call: TRBD2; cdr3_aa: CASSDGREGTGELFF
clone_size: medium-sized; v_call: TRBV6-5; j_call: TRBJ1-1; d_call: .; cdr3_aa: CASSRAANRVGVEAFF
clone_size: .; v_call: TRBV19; j_call: TRBJ2-1; d_call: .; cdr3_aa: CASRSGRPYNEQFF
clone_size: medium-sized; v_call: TRBV6-5; j_call: TRBJ1-6; d_call: TRBD1; cdr3_aa: CASRSTGGVSPLHF
clone_size: .; v_call: TRBV10-3; j_call: TRBJ2-7; d_call: .; cdr3_aa: CAISEREGAYEQYF
clone_size: medium-sized; v_call: TRBV30; j_call: TRBJ2-3; d_call: TRBD2; cdr3_aa: CAWRSGRAAGTDTQYF
clone_size: .; v_call: TRBV6-2/TRBV6-3; j_call: TRBJ2-3; d_call: TRBD2; cdr3_aa: CASSRGLGTDTQYF
clone_size: medium-sized; v_call: TRBV18; j_call: TRBJ2-5; d_call: .; cdr3_aa: CASSPPSVETQYF
clone_size: .; v_call: TRBV20-1; j_call: TRBJ2-1; d_call: TRBD1; cdr3_aa: CSASPGQGLLNEQFF
clone_size: medium-sized; v_call: TRBV6-5; j_call: TRBJ1-1; d_call: .; cdr3_aa: CASSPGQLEAFF
clone_size: few; v_call: TRBV7-9; j_call: TRBJ2-1; d_call: .; cdr3_aa: CASSRMTNNEQFF
clone_size: .; v_call: TRBV4-3; j_call: TRBJ1-1; d_call: TRBD1; cdr3_aa: CASSQGPTGETEAFF
clone_size: medium-sized; v_call: TRBV5-6; j_call: TRBJ2-5; d_call: .; cdr3_aa: CASSLGGFTWGETQYF
clone_size: medium-sized; v_call: TRBV6-5; j_call: TRBJ2-7; d_call: .; cdr3_aa: CASSKGLAYEQYF
clone_size: .; v_call: TRBV7-9; j_call: TRBJ2-7; d_call: TRBD2; cdr3_aa: CASSLRWGGEQYF
clone_size: medium-sized; v_call: TRBV6-5; j_call: TRBJ1-2; d_call: .; cdr3_aa: CASSSTENYGYTF
clone_size: .; v_call: TRBV24-1; j_call: TRBJ1-1; d_call: TRBD1; cdr3_aa: CATRSRGTNTEAFF
clone_size: medium-sized; v_call: TRBV10-3; j_call: TRBJ2-1; d_call: .; cdr3_aa: CATTGRGDNEQFF
clone_size: .; v_call: TRBV30; j_call: TRBJ2-1; d_call: TRBD1; cdr3_aa: CAWHGGQAINEQFF